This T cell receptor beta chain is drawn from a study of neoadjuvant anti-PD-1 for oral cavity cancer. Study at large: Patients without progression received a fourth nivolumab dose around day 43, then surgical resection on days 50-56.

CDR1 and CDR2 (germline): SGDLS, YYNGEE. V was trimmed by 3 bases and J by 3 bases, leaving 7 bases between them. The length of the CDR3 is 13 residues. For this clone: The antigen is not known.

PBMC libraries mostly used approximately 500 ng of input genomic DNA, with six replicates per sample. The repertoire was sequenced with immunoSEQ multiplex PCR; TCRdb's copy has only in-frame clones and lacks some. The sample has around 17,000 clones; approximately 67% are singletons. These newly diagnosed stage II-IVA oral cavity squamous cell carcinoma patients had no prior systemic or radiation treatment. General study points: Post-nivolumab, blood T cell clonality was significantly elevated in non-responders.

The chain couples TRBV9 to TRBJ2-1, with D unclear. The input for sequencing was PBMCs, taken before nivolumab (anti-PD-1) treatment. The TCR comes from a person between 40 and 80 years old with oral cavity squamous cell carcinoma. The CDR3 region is CASSADVYNEQFF. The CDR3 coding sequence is TGTGCCAGCAGCGCGGACGTCTACAATGAGCAGTTCTTC.